This passage covers 17 T cell receptor beta chains from one sample sequenced in a study of blood T cell repertoires in COVID-19. Only in-frame clones appear in the TCRdb table, and some are missing; sequencing was by immunoSEQ multiplex PCR. In the table there are almost 250,000 clones, around nine tenths of which are singletons. Sequenced input: PBMCs or T cells enriched from blood (not recorded which). The receptors shown here come from a woman aged 45-65 years who had recovered from COVID-19.

This chain connects TRBV18 to TRBJ2-7, with 7 bases that match TRBD1. The CDR3 contains 16 residues. Germline assignment: CDR1 KGHSH and CDR2 LQKENI. Unmatched junction bases numbered 10, after V lost 4 bases and J lost 1 base. CDR3: CASSRDRDRPSYEQYF. The DNA of the CDR3 is TGTGCCAGCTCACGCGACCGGGACAGACCATCCTACGAGCAGTACTTC.

The sample holds a few counts of this clone. The genes are TRBV10-3 and TRBJ1-5, with D possibly TRBD1 on 5 matching bases. V dropped 0 bases and J dropped 5 bases, with 11 bases sitting between them. This CDR3 is 15 amino acids long. Germline CDR1 and CDR2: ENHRY and SYGVKD. In nucleotides, the CDR3 is TGTGCCATCAGTGAGTCCCAGGGTGGACATCAGCCCCAGCATTTT. It codes for CAISESQGGHQPQHF.

The rearrangement joins TRBV30 to TRBJ1-6; 9 nucleotides agree with TRBD1. This CDR3 has 13 residues. After removal of 5 bases from V and 7 bases from J, the junction contained 3 bases not matched to a gene. CDR1 and CDR2 from the germline V gene are GTSNPN and SVGIG (reference sequence). CDR3 protein: CAWAGTGNSPLHF. In DNA form, the CDR3 reads TGTGCCTGGGCCGGGACAGGGAATTCACCCCTCCACTTT.

The V and J genes are TRBV20-1 and TRBJ2-2, with TRBD2 identical over 8 bases. Germline-derived CDR1 and CDR2 are DFQATT and SNEGSKA (reference sequence). The CDR3 runs 15 residues. V trimming: 3 bases; J trimming: 2 bases; junction bases outside the gene matches: 5. The CDR3 DNA is TGCAGTGCTAGTCTAGCGGGCAGAAACACCGGGGAGCTGTTTTTT. This translates into CSASLAGRNTGELFF.

The rearrangement uses TRBV7-8 and TRBJ1-4; a weak D match, TRBD1 (6 bases). V was shortened by 2 bases and J by 8 bases, with 15 bases between the two germline ends. This CDR3 spans 15 amino acids. Germline V gene sequence: CDR1 SGHVS, CDR2 FQNEAQ. Here the CDR3 reads CASSLWKQGGEKLFF. The CDR3 DNA is TGTGCCAGCAGCTTATGGAAACAGGGCGGCGAAAAACTGTTTTTT.

The chain couples TRBV4-2 to TRBJ2-2; 7 bases agree with TRBD2. CDR1 is LGHNA, CDR2 YNFKEQ, per germline. Germline trimming cut 6 bases from V and 5 bases from J; bases unmatched to any gene: 15. The CDR3 has 17 residues. This CDR3 reads CASREAFYSGKTGELFF. In DNA form, the CDR3 reads TGTGCCAGCAGGGAGGCATTTTACAGCGGGAAAACCGGGGAGCTGTTTTTT.

The chain employs TRBV27 and TRBJ1-6, with 9 bases aligning to TRBD1. V lost 2 bases to trimming and J lost 11 bases; unmatched junction nucleotides: 13. In germline, CDR1 is MNHEY, CDR2 SMNVEV (reference sequence). The CDR3 is 17 residues long. The CDR3: CASSLGSRDRAWAPLHF. CDR3 coding DNA: TGTGCCAGCAGTTTAGGGTCCCGGGACAGGGCATGGGCACCCCTCCACTTT.

The CDR3 region is CASSPLIRGTAFPRGNTEAFF. The CDR3 DNA follows: TGCGCCAGCAGTCCTCTCATACGAGGGACAGCCTTCCCGAGGGGGAACACTGAAGCTTTCTTT. The V gene is TRBV23-1, the J gene TRBJ1-1; 7 bases are a match to TRBD1. TRBV23-1 has ORF status, its function being uncertain. V was clipped by 4 bases and J by 1 base; unmatched bases: 24. CDR3 length: 21 residues.

CDR3 residues: CASSYRTRGLTGELFF. The DNA for the CDR3 is TGTGCCAGCAGTTATCGGACAAGGGGCCTGACCGGGGAGCTGTTTTTT. The chain is built from TRBV6-2 or TRBV6-3 and TRBJ2-2; perhaps TRBD1 as D (5 bases). There are 16 residues in the CDR3. Germline V gives CDR1 MNHEY, CDR2 SVGEGT. Trimming shortened V by 3 bases and J by 5 bases, and 16 bases separated the two germline ends.

The J gene is TRBJ2-7, the V gene TRBV2; D ambiguous. V lost 6 bases to trimming and J lost 4 bases, with 10 bases between them. Germline V lookup: CDR1 SNHLY, CDR2 FYNNEI. The CDR3 covers 12 residues. CDR3 sequence reads: CASRTYNYEQYF. DNA of the CDR3: TGTGCCAGCAGGACTTATAATTACGAGCAGTACTTC.

This chain connects TRBV7-2 to TRBJ2-1; D unclear. The germline V gene has CDR1 SGHTA and CDR2 FQGNSA. The CDR3 spans 15 residues. Deletions cut 2 bases from V and 4 bases from J, with 12 bases between. The CDR3 here is CASSLMARYYNEQFF. The DNA of the CDR3 is TGTGCCAGCAGCTTAATGGCGCGGTATTACAATGAGCAGTTCTTC. The full variable domain, rest sourced from reference TRBV7-2 and TRBJ2-1, is GAGVSQSPSNKVTEKGKDVELRCDPISGHTALYWYRQSLGQGLEFLIYFQGNSAPDKSGLPSDRFSAERTGGSVSTLTIQRTQQEDSAVYLCASSLMARYYNEQFFGPGTRLTVL.

This chain joins TRBV27 and TRBJ2-7, with D hard to call. V shed 3 bases and J shed 1 base, with 10 bases lying between them. CDR1 is MNHEY, CDR2 SMNVEV, per germline (reference sequence). The length of the CDR3 is 14 residues. The CDR3 region is CASSFSPRSYEQYF. The CDR3 nucleotides are TGTGCCAGCAGTTTCAGTCCCAGGTCCTACGAGCAGTACTTC.

The chain employs TRBV7-2 and TRBJ1-4; D gene unclear. The germline CDR1 and CDR2 sequences are SGHTA and FQGNSA. The CDR3 runs to 14 residues. The V end was cut by 4 bases, the J end by 4 bases, with 10 bases between. CDR3 amino acids: CASSSPGYNEKLFF. The CDR3 region has the DNA TGTGCCAGCAGCTCACCGGGTTATAATGAAAAACTGTTTTTT.

J is TRBJ2-1 and V is TRBV29-1, with 8 bases that match TRBD1. The CDR3 is 15 residues long. With V trimmed by 7 bases and J by 7 bases, 15 bases remained unmatched. Looked up from germline, CDR1 is SQVTM and CDR2 is ANQGSEA. The CDR3 region is CSALSGGGVGNEQFF. CDR3 bases: TGCAGCGCCCTCTCAGGGGGCGGTGTGGGTAATGAGCAGTTCTTC.

The V and J genes are TRBV27 and TRBJ1-5, with D possibly being TRBD1 (6 bases). V lost 10 bases, J lost 4 bases, and 11 bases lay in between. CDR3 length equals 12 residues. Germline-derived CDR1 and CDR2 are MNHEY and SMNVEV (reference sequence). CDR3 protein: CATGQWNQPQHF. CDR3 bases: TGTGCCACCGGACAGTGGAATCAGCCCCAGCATTTT.

This sequence joins TRBV18 and TRBJ2-1, with 8 bases aligning to TRBD2. Germline CDR1 reads KGHSH; CDR2 reads LQKENI. The V gene end was trimmed by 0 bases and the J gene end by 4 bases; junction bases not matched to a gene: 11. This CDR3 contains 18 residues. The CDR3 coding sequence is TGTGCCAGCTCACCACCGAGGGGCACGGGAGGGCCGTACAATGAGCAGTTCTTC. Amino acids: CASSPPRGTGGPYNEQFF.

The CDR3 protein is CATSRDVGGGQPQHF. The CDR3 DNA sequence: TGTGCCACCAGCAGAGATGTGGGGGGTGGTCAGCCCCAGCATTTT. The chain recombines TRBV15 with TRBJ1-5; possible D gene TRBD1, 5 bases. Germline loops: CDR1 LNHNV, CDR2 YYDKDF (reference sequence). This CDR3 is 15 amino acids long. The ends were cut back, 0 bases at V and 6 bases at J, with 12 bases in the middle.